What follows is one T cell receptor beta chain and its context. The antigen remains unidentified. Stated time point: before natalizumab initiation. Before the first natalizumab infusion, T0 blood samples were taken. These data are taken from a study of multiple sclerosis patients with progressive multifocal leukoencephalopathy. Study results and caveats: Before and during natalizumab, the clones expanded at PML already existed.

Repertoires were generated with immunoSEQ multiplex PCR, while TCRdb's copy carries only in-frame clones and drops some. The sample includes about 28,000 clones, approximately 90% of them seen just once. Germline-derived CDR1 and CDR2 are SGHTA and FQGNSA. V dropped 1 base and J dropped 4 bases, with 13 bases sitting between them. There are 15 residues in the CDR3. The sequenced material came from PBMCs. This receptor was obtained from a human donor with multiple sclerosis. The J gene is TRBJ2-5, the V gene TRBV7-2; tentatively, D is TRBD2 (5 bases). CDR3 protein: CASSLVWGVGETQYF. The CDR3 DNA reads TGTGCCAGCAGCTTAGTTTGGGGAGTGGGAGAGACCCAGTACTTC.